The T cell receptor (beta chain) described here comes from a study of cytotoxic CD8 clonotypes in ibrutinib-treated CLL. Germline CDR1 is MDHEN and CDR2 is SYDVKM. The V end lost 3 bases, the J end lost 3 bases, and 12 bases lay between the germline ends. The CDR3 totals 14 residues. TCRdb's copy holds only in-frame clones and misses some; the assay was immunoSEQ multiplex PCR. The table has around 150,000 clones, approximately 77% seen once. Sequenced here: PBMCs, sampled after 12 months of ibrutinib treatment. The V call is TRBV28, the J call TRBJ2-7; a weak D match, TRBD2 (6 bases). The TCR originated in a human donor with chronic lymphocytic leukemia. The CDR3 DNA is TGTGCCAGCAGTTTCCCCGGGAGCTACTACGAGCAGTACTTC. Its protein is CASSFPGSYYEQYF.